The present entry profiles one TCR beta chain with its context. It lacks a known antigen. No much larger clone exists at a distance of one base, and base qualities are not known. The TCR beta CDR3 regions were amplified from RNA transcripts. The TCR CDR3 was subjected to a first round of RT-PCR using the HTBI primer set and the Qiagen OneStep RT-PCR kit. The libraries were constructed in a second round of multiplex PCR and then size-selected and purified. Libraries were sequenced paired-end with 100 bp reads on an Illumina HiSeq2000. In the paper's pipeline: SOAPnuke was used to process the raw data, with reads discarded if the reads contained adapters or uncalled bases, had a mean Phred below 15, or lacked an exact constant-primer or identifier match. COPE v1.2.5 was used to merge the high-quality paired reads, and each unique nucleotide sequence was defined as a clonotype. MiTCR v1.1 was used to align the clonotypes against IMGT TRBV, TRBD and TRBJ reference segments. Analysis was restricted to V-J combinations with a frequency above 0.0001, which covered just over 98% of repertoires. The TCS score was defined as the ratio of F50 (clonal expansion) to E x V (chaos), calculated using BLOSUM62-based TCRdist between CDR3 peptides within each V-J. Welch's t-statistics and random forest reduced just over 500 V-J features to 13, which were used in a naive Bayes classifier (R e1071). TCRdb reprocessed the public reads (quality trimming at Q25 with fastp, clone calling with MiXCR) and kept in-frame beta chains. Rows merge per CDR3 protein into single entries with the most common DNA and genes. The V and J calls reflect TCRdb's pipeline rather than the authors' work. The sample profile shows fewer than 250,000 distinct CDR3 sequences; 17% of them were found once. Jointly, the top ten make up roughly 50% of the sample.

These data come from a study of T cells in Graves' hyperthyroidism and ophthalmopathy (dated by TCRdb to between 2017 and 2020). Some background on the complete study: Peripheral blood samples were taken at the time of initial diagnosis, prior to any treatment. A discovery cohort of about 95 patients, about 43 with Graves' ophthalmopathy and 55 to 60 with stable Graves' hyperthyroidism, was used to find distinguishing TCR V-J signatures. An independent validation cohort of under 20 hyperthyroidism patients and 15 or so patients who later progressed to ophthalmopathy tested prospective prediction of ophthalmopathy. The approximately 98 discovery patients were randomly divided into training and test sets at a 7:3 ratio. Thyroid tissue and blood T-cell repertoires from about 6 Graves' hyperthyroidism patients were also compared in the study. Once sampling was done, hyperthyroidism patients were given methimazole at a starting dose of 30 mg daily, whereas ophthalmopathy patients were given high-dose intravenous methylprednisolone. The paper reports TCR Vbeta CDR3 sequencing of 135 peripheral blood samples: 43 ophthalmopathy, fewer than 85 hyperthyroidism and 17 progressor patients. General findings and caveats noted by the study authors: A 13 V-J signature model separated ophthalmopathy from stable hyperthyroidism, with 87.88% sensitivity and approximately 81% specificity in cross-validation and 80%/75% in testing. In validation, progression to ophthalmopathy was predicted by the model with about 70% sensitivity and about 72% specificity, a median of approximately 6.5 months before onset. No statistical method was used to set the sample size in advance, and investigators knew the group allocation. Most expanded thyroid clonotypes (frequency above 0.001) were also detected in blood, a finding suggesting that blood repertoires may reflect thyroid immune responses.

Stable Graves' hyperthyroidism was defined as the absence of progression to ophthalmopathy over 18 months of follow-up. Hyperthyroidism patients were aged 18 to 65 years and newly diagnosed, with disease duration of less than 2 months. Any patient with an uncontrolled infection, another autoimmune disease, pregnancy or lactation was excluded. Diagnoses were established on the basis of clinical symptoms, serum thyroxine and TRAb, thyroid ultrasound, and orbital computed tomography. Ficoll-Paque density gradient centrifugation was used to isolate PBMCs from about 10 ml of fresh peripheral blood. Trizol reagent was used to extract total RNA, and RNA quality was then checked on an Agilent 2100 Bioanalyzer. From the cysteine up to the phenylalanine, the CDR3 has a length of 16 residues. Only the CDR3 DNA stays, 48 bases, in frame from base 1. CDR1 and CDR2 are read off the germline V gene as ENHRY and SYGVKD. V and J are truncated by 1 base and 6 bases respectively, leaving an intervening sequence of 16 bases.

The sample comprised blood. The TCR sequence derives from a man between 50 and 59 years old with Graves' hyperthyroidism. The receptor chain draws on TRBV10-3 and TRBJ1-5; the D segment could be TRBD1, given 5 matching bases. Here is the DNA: TGTGCCATCAGTGAGTTGTGGACCGGGGCCCTTCAGCCCCAGCATTTT. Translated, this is CAISELWTGALQPQHF.